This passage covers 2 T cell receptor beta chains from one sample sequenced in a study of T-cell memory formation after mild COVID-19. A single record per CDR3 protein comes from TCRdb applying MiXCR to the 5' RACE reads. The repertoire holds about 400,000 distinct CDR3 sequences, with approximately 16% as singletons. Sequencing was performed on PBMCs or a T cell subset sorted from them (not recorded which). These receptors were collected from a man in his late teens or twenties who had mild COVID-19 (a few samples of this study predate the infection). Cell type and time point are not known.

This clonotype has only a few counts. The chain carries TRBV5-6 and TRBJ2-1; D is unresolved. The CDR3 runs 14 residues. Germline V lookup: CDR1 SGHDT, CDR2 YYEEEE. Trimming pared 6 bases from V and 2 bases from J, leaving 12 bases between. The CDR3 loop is CASTYGPAYNEQFF. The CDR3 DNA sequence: TGTGCCAGCACCTACGGCCCGGCCTACAATGAGCAGTTCTTC.

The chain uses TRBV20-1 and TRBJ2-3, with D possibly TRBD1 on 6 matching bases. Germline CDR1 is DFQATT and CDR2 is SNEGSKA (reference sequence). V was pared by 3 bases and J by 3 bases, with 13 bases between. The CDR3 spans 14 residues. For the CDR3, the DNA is TGCAGTGCTAGCCGCCAGGGGCGGACAGATACGCAGTATTTT. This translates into CSASRQGRTDTQYF.